Detailed here is one T cell receptor (beta chain). The data are from a study of blood T cell repertoires in COVID-19. Measured with immunoSEQ multiplex PCR; TCRdb has only the in-frame clones, and not every one. The sample includes about 120,000 clones, 75% to 90% of them seen just once. This clonotype was obtained from an older woman with COVID-19, enrolled during active disease. Specimen: peripheral blood.

CDR3 loop: CASSPPEDLLQETQYF. DNA of the CDR3: TGTGCCAGCAGCCCGCCCGAGGACTTACTTCAAGAGACCCAGTACTTC. This rearrangement joins TRBV13 to TRBJ2-5, with a possible D match to TRBD2 (5 bases). Trimming pared 5 bases from V and 2 bases from J, leaving 18 bases between. Germline V gene sequence: CDR1 PRHDT, CDR2 FYEKMQ (reference sequence). The CDR3 is 16 residues long.